This T cell receptor (beta chain) stems from a study of blood T cell repertoires in COVID-19. At the level of the study: Whether acute or convalescent, the COVID-19 samples came from the United States, Italy and Spain. The analysed material was cDNA or gDNA that came from T cells, B-cell-depleted T cells, or PBMCs.

As originally analysed: How many nucleated cells were present was estimated from reference gene primer amplification. Assay: immunoSEQ multiplex PCR; the TCRdb copy retains only in-frame clones and omits some. V, J and clone size derive from that table, while D and trimming were established from the DNA sequence. This sample has roughly 150,000 clones, with under 85% found just once. The germline CDR1 and CDR2 sequences are SGHRS and YFSETQ. This CDR3 spans 17 amino acids. V dropped 0 bases and J dropped 1; count of bases not matched to a gene: 9. Sequencing input: peripheral blood. The chain joins TRBV5-1 to TRBJ1-1, with 7 positions matching TRBD1. This TCR was recovered from a woman of 80 years or more with acute or convalescent COVID-19. The CDR3 region is CASSLGLGGRKNTEAFF. The CDR3 DNA reads TGCGCCAGCAGCTTGGGGTTAGGGGGCCGTAAGAACACTGAAGCTTTCTTT.